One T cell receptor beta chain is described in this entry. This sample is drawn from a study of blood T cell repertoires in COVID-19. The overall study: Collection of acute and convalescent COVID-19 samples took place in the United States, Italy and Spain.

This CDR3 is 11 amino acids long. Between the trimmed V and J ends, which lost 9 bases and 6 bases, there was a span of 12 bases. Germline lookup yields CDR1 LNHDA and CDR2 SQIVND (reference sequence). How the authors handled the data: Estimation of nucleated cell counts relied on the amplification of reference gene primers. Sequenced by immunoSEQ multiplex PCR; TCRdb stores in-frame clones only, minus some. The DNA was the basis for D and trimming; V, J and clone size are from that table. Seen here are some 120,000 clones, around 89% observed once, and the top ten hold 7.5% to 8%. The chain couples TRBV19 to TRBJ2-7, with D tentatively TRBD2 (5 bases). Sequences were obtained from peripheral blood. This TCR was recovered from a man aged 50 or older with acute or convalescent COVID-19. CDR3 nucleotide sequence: TGTGCCAGCGAGAGACGGGGCGAGCAGTACTTC. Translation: CASERRGEQYF. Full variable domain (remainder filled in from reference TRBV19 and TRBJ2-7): DGGITQSPKYLFRKEGQNVTLSCEQNLNHDAMYWYRQDPGQGLRLIYYSQIVNDFQKGDIAEGYSVSREKKESFPLTVTSAQKNPTAFYLCASERRGEQYFGPGTRLTVT.